This TCR beta chain was identified during a study of cytomegalovirus exposure and HLA in healthy donors. The study, taken as a whole, reports: In vitro, three CMV-associated chains proved specific for CMV antigens. Rarity marked most TCR sequences, yet some public TCRs occurred in many donors.

The donors were members of the validation cohort, which comprised under 150 subjects and was separate from the first cohort of roughly 700 subjects. This CDR3 has 14 residues. Germline-derived CDR1 and CDR2 are MNHEY and SMNVEV (reference sequence). V shed 8 bases and J 0 bases; nucleotides not matched to a gene: 7. In regard to this clone: Its antigen is unidentified.

Assay used: immunoSEQ multiplex PCR; TCRdb lists only in-frame clones, some missing. The sample carries some 200,000 clones, 85% to 95% recorded once. The material sequenced was PBMCs. This sequence originates from a woman under 30 in good health and CMV-seronegative. V is TRBV27 and J is TRBJ2-7; 7 nucleotides line up with TRBD2. The CDR3 loop reads CASLGRESSYEQYF. CDR3 sequence (DNA): TGTGCCAGCCTGGGGCGGGAGTCCTCCTACGAGCAGTACTTC.